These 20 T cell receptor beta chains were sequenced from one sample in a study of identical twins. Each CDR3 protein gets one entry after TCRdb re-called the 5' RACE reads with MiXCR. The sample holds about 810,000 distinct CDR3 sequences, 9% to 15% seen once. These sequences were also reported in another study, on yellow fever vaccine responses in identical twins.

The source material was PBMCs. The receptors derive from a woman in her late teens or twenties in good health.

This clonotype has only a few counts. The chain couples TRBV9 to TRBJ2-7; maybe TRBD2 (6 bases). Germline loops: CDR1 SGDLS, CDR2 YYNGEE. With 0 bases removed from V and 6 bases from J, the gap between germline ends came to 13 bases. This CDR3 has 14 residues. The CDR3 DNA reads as TGTGCCAGCAGCGTAGGTACTAGCCTGAGCGAGCAGTACTTC. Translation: CASSVGTSLSEQYF.

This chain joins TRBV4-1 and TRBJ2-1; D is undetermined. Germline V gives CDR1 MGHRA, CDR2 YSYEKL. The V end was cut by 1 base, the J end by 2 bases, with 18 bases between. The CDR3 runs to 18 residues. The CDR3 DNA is TGCGCCAGCAGCCAAGCCATCCTAGGAATAGGCACCTACAATGAGCAGTTCTTC. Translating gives CASSQAILGIGTYNEQFF.

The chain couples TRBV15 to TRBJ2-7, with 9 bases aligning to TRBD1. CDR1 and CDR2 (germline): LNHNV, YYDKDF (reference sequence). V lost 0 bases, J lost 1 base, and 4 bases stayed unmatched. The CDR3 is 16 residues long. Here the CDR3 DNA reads TGTGCCACCAGCAGAGATGCGGGACAGGGTTCCTACGAGCAGTACGTC. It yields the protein CATSRDAGQGSYEQYV.

CDR3 sequence reads: CASTTRGASRNTQYF. CDR3 bases: TGTGCCAGCACCACGAGGGGGGCTAGCCGTAATACGCAGTATTTT. J is TRBJ2-3 and V is TRBV7-6, with D perhaps matching TRBD1 or TRBD2 (6 bases each). The germline V gene has CDR1 SGHVS and CDR2 FNYEAQ. The germline V and J ends were trimmed by 7 bases and 7 bases, with 21 bases remaining between them. The CDR3 contains 15 residues.

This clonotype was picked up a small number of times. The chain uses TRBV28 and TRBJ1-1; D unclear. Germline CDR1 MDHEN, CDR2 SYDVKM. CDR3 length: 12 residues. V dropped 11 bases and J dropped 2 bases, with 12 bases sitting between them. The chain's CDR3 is CAAYEGNTEAFF. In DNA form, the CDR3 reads TGTGCCGCGTACGAAGGTAACACTGAAGCTTTCTTT.

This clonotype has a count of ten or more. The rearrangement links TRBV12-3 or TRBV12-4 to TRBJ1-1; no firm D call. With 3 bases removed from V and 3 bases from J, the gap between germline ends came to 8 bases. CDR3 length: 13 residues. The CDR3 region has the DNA TGTGCCAGCAGTTTGAGGGAGGACACTGAAGCTTTCTTT. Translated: CASSLREDTEAFF.

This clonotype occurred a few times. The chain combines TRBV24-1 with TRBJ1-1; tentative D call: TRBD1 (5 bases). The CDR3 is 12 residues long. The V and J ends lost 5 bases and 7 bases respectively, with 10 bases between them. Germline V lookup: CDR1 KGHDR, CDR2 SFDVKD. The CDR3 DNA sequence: TGTGCCACCAGTGTCCCAGGGAGTGAAGCTTTCTTT. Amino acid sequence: CATSVPGSEAFF.

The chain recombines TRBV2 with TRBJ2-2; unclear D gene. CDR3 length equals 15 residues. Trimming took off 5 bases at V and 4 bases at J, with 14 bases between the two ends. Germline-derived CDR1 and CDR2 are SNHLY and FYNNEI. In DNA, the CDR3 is TGTGCCAGCAGTACCGCCCAACAGTTCACCGGGGAGCTGTTTTTT. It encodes CASSTAQQFTGELFF.

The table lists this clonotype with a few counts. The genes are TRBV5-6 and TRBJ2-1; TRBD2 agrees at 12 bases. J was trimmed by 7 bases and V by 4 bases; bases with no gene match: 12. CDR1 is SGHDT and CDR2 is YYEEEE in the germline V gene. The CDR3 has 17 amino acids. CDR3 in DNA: TGTGCCAGCAGCCTTCGCCGCCTAGCGGGAGGGTTAAATGAGCAGTTCTTC. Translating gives CASSLRRLAGGLNEQFF.

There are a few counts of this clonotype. Written as DNA, the CDR3 is TGCAGTGCTCGAGGACCTCTAGCGGGGACCTCACTTGAGCAGTTCTTC. Its translation: CSARGPLAGTSLEQFF. The genes are TRBV20-1 and TRBJ2-1, with 9 bases that match TRBD2. The CDR3 runs 16 residues. Germline V gene sequence: CDR1 DFQATT, CDR2 SNEGSKA (reference sequence). With 5 bases clipped from V and 9 bases from J, the junction kept 17 bases outside the gene matches.

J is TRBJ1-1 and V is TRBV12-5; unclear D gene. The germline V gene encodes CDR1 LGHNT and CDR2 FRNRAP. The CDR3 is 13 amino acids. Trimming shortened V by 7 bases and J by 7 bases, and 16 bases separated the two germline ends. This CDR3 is CASALSEFIEAFF. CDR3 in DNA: TGTGCTAGTGCCCTTTCCGAGTTCATTGAAGCTTTCTTT.

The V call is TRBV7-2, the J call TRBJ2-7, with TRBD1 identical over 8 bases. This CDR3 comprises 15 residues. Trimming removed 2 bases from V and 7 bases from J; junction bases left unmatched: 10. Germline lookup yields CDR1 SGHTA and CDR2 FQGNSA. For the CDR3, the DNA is TGTGCCAGCAGCTTAAACAGGGGGTCGGACTTTGAGCAGTACGTC. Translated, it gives CASSLNRGSDFEQYV.

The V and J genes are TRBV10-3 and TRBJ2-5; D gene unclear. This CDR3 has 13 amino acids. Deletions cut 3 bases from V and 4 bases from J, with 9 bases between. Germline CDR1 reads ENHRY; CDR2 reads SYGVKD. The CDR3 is CAISESGVETQYF. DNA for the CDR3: TGTGCCATCAGTGAATCAGGTGTAGAGACCCAGTACTTC.

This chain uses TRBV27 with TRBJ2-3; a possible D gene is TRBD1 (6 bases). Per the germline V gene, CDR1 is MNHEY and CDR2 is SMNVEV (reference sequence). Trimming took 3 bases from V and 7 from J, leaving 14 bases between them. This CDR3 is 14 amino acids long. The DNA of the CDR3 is TGTGCCAGCAGTTTCTCGGGACAATGGAATACGCAGTATTTT. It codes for CASSFSGQWNTQYF.

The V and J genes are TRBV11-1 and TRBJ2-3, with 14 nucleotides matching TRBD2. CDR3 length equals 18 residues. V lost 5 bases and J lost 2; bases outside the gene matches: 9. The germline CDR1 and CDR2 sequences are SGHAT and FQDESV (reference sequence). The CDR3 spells CASSPQMGLAGATDTQYF. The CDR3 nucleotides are TGTGCCAGCAGCCCACAAATGGGACTAGCGGGAGCCACAGATACGCAGTATTTT.

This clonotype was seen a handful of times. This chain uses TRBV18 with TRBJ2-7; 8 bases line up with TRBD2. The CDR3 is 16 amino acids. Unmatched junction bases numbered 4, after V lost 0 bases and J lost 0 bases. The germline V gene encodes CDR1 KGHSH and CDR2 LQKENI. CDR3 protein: CASSPPTSVSSYEQYF. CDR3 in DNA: TGTGCCAGCTCACCACCGACTAGCGTAAGCTCCTACGAGCAGTACTTC.

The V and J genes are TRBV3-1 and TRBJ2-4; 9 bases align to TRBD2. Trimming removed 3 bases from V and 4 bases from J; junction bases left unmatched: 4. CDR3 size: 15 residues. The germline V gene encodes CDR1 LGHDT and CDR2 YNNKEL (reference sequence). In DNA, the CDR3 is TGTGCCAGCAGCCATCGAAGCGGGGGGAAAAACATTCAGTACTTC. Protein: CASSHRSGGKNIQYF.

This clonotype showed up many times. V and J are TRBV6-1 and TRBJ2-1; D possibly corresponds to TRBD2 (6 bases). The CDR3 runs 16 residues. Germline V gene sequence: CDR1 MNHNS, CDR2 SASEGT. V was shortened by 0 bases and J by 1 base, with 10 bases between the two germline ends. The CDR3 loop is CASSEATSISYNEQFF. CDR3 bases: TGTGCCAGCAGTGAAGCCACTAGCATTTCCTACAATGAGCAGTTCTTC.

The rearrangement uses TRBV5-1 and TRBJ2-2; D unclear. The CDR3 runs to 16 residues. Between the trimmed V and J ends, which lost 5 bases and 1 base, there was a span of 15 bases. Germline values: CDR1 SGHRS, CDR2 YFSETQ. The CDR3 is CASSIPGRGNTGELFF. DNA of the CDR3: TGCGCCAGCAGTATTCCGGGCCGAGGGAACACCGGGGAGCTGTTTTTT.

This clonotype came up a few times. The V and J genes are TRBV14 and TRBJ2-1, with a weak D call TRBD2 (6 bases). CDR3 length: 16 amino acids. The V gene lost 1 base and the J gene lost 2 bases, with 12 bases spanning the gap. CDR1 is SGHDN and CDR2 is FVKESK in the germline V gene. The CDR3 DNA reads TGTGCCAGCAGCCAAGTTTATAGCGGCCCCTACAATGAGCAGTTCTTC. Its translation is CASSQVYSGPYNEQFF.